The 25 T cell receptor beta chains reported below all come from one sample, sequenced in a study of blood T cell repertoires in COVID-19. Libraries were prepared by immunoSEQ multiplex PCR; TCRdb keeps only in-frame clonotypes and omits some of them. Among nearly 50,000 clones, about 85% were seen once, and the ten largest hold under 6%. Sequences were obtained from peripheral blood. The receptors stem from a woman aged 55-69 years with acute or convalescent COVID-19.

This clone was counted only a few times. The genes are TRBV18 and TRBJ2-7; 11 nucleotides match TRBD2. This CDR3 spans 15 amino acids. V lost 0 bases to trimming and J lost 6 bases; unmatched junction nucleotides: 4. CDR1 is KGHSH, CDR2 LQKENI, per germline. DNA of the CDR3: TGTGCCAGCTCACCACCGACTAGCGGGGTCCGCGAGCAGTACTTC. Its translation: CASSPPTSGVREQYF.

The J gene is TRBJ1-1, the V gene TRBV3-1 (or the pseudogene TRBV3-2), with D perhaps matching TRBD1 (6 bases). This CDR3 is 14 amino acids long. Trimming pared 5 bases from V and 3 bases from J, leaving 13 bases between. Germline values: CDR1 LGHDT, CDR2 YNNKEL (reference sequence). This CDR3 is CASSTQGRDTEAFF. CDR3 DNA sequence: TGTGCCAGCAGCACACAGGGTCGGGACACTGAAGCTTTCTTT.

The sample holds one count of this clone. The chain links TRBV5-1 to TRBJ1-1; TRBD1 is a possible D gene (5 bases). Per the germline V gene, CDR1 is SGHRS and CDR2 is YFSETQ. With 4 bases removed from V and 0 bases from J, the gap between germline ends came to 16 bases. The CDR3 runs 16 residues. CDR3 sequence: CASSLVMGGMNTEAFF. The DNA of the CDR3 is TGCGCCAGCAGCCTTGTTATGGGGGGGATGAACACTGAAGCTTTCTTT.

DNA of the CDR3: TGCAGCGTCCGGACACAATCCTACGAGCAGTACTTC. Protein: CSVRTQSYEQYF. The chain is built from TRBV29-1 and TRBJ2-7, with D tentatively TRBD1 (5 bases). CDR3 length: 12 residues. V lost 6 bases, J lost 1 base, and 10 bases lay in between. The germline gives CDR1 SQVTM, CDR2 ANQGSEA.

This clone was counted a few times. The rearrangement uses TRBV9 and TRBJ1-1, with D possibly being TRBD1 (6 bases). This CDR3 region has 15 residues. Deletions cut 5 bases from V and 4 bases from J, with 18 bases between. The V gene's germline CDR1 is SGDLS and CDR2 YYNGEE. The CDR3 DNA follows: TGTGCCAGCAGTGATATACAGGGCATCGGCACTGAAGCTTTCTTT. Its protein product is CASSDIQGIGTEAFF.

J is TRBJ1-2 and V is TRBV5-1; D perhaps matches TRBD1 (6 bases). The CDR3 runs 13 residues. Germline CDR1 and CDR2: SGHRS and YFSETQ. Trimming removed 2 bases at V and 8 bases at J, with 13 bases between. In nucleotides, the CDR3 is TGCGCCAGCAGCTTTTCTAGGGGGAGCGGCTACACCTTC. This encodes CASSFSRGSGYTF.

This clone came up a few times. The chain uses TRBV7-2 and TRBJ2-1; the match to TRBD2 covers 10 bases. Germline loops: CDR1 SGHTA, CDR2 FQGNSA. Unmatched junction bases numbered 10, after V lost 2 bases and J lost 6 bases. The CDR3 totals 17 residues. DNA for the CDR3: TGTGCCAGCAGCTTACCGATTTTCAGCGGGAGGGTCAATGAGCAGTTCTTC. As protein: CASSLPIFSGRVNEQFF.

The V call is TRBV19, the J call TRBJ2-3, with 13 bases identical to TRBD2. Germline CDR1 is LNHDA and CDR2 is SQIVND (reference sequence). There are 16 residues in the CDR3. V shed 7 bases and J 6 bases; nucleotides not matched to a gene: 10. The CDR3 is CASTEGLAGLGDTQYF. The CDR3 nucleotides read TGTGCCAGTACCGAGGGACTAGCGGGACTAGGGGATACGCAGTATTTT. Combining the CDR3 with reference TRBV19 and TRBJ2-3 gives the whole variable domain DGGITQSPKYLFRKEGQNVTLSCEQNLNHDAMYWYRQDPGQGLRLIYYSQIVNDFQKGDIAEGYSVSREKKESFPLTVTSAQKNPTAFYLCASTEGLAGLGDTQYFGPGTRLTVL.

The chain carries TRBV5-1 and TRBJ2-7, with D tentatively TRBD1 (5 bases). Trimming removed 5 bases from V and 3 bases from J, with 12 bases in between. Germline V gene lookup returns CDR1 SGHRS and CDR2 YFSETQ. This CDR3 has 13 residues. CDR3 DNA: TGCGCCAGCAGGGAGACAGAGCTCTACGAGCAGTACTTC. Its translation: CASRETELYEQYF.

The chain employs TRBV19 and TRBJ1-1; tentatively, D is TRBD1 (6 bases). Germline assignment: CDR1 LNHDA and CDR2 SQIVND (reference sequence). V shed 0 bases and J shed 10 bases, with 18 bases lying between them. This CDR3 contains 15 residues. The CDR3 region has the DNA TGTGCCAGTAGTATAGACGTTCCGGACGAAGGGGGAGCTTTCTTT. Its protein is CASSIDVPDEGGAFF.

This clone was seen a single time. CDR3 in amino acids: CASSLGTLITDTQYF. The CDR3 DNA is TGTGCCAGCAGTTTGGGGACTTTAATCACAGATACGCAGTATTTT. The rearrangement joins TRBV27 to TRBJ2-3; D may be TRBD2 (6 bases). The CDR3 length is 15 residues. The V end was cut by 3 bases, the J end by 2 bases, with 12 bases between. Germline V gives CDR1 MNHEY, CDR2 SMNVEV (reference sequence).

The chain joins TRBV11-1 to TRBJ1-2, with 9 bases that match TRBD1. The CDR3 loop spans 13 amino acids. The V gene's germline CDR1 is SGHAT and CDR2 FQDESV (reference sequence). With V trimmed by 5 bases and J by 7 bases, 5 bases remained unmatched. Written as DNA, the CDR3 is TGTGCCAGCAGCAGAACAGGGGGCGGTGGCTACACCTTC. This codes for CASSRTGGGGYTF.

The chain joins TRBV5-1 to TRBJ2-5; D might be TRBD2 (6 bases). There are 15 residues in the CDR3. Germline CDR1 reads SGHRS; CDR2 reads YFSETQ. The V gene lost 3 bases and the J gene lost 4 bases, with 16 bases spanning the gap. DNA for the CDR3: TGCGCCAGCAGCTCGATTCCGGGACTTCCAGAGACCCAGTACTTC. It codes for CASSSIPGLPETQYF.

The V and J genes are TRBV19 and TRBJ1-2; no definite D call. CDR3 length: 11 amino acids. Trimming took 6 bases from V and 7 from J, leaving 9 bases between them. Germline V CDR1 and CDR2: LNHDA, SQIVND (reference sequence). The CDR3 here is CASRTGIGYTF. CDR3 bases: TGTGCCAGTAGGACGGGTATTGGCTACACCTTC. Full variable domain (rest looked up from reference TRBV19 and TRBJ1-2): DGGITQSPKYLFRKEGQNVTLSCEQNLNHDAMYWYRQDPGQGLRLIYYSQIVNDFQKGDIAEGYSVSREKKESFPLTVTSAQKNPTAFYLCASRTGIGYTFGSGTRLTVV.

This chain connects TRBV7-3 to TRBJ2-1, with 9 positions matching TRBD2. J lost 3 bases, V lost 5 bases, and 2 bases had no gene match. This CDR3 is 14 amino acids long. Germline V gene sequence: CDR1 SGHTA, CDR2 FQGTGA. CDR3 sequence: CASSVSGSYNEQFF. In DNA form, the CDR3 reads TGTGCCAGCAGCGTTAGCGGGAGCTACAATGAGCAGTTCTTC.

This rearrangement joins TRBV7-2 to TRBJ2-7; possible D gene TRBD1, 6 bases. The germline CDR1 and CDR2 sequences are SGHTA and FQGNSA. The CDR3 has 14 amino acids. Deletions cut 5 bases from V and 3 bases from J, with 14 bases between. The CDR3 region is CASSITGFHYEQYF. For the CDR3, the DNA is TGTGCCAGCAGCATAACAGGGTTCCACTACGAGCAGTACTTC.

The rearrangement links TRBV29-1 to TRBJ2-1, with 8 nucleotides matching TRBD2. The germline V gene has CDR1 SQVTM and CDR2 ANQGSEA. After removal of 4 bases from V and 3 bases from J, the junction contained 14 bases not matched to a gene. CDR3 length equals 17 residues. The CDR3 spells CSVVSGTSGGVYNEQFF. Written as DNA, the CDR3 is TGCAGCGTTGTATCAGGGACTAGTGGCGGGGTCTACAATGAGCAGTTCTTC.

The CDR3 loop is CASSPLTGTTFF. CDR3 nucleotide sequence: TGTGCCAGCAGTCCACTCACAGGAACGACTTTCTTT. V is TRBV27 and J is TRBJ1-1; TRBD1 might be the D (5 bases). Trimming took 5 bases from V and 12 from J, leaving 16 bases between them. The CDR3 loop spans 12 amino acids. CDR1 is MNHEY, CDR2 SMNVEV, per germline (reference sequence).

This rearrangement joins TRBV11-2 to TRBJ2-3; D perhaps matches TRBD2 (5 bases). Germline assignment: CDR1 SGHAT and CDR2 FQNNGV. The CDR3 contains 15 residues. The ends were cut back, 2 bases at V and 4 bases at J, with 13 bases in the middle. The DNA of the CDR3 is TGTGCCAGCAGCTTAAGGGCTAGCACGGCAGATACGCAGTATTTT. Its protein product is CASSLRASTADTQYF.

The chain uses TRBV7-2 and TRBJ2-3; 8 nucleotides align to TRBD2. The CDR3 loop spans 18 amino acids. After removal of 3 bases from V and 4 bases from J, the junction contained 15 bases not matched to a gene. Germline V lookup: CDR1 SGHTA, CDR2 FQGNSA. DNA of the CDR3: TGTGCCAGCAGCTTGGGTTTAGCGGGGCCGGGGGTAGCAGATACGCAGTATTTT. This encodes CASSLGLAGPGVADTQYF.

This chain joins TRBV15 and TRBJ2-7; D may be TRBD2 (7 bases). The CDR3 totals 15 residues. Per germline, CDR1 LNHNV and CDR2 YYDKDF (reference sequence). The V and J ends lost 3 bases and 6 bases respectively, with 18 bases between them. CDR3 DNA: TGTGCCACCAGCAGTGGGGGGGCCATCCGGGCCGAGCAGTACTTC. It translates to CATSSGGAIRAEQYF.

This clone occurred once. V is TRBV15 and J is TRBJ2-7, with D perhaps matching TRBD1 (5 bases). CDR1 is LNHNV, CDR2 YYDKDF, per germline (reference sequence). There are 12 residues in the CDR3. Between the trimmed V and J ends, which lost 3 bases and 2 bases, there was a span of 5 bases. The DNA of the CDR3 is TGTGCCACCAGCAGGGACACCTACGAGCAGTACTTC. This encodes CATSRDTYEQYF.

The chain's CDR3 is CASGVDSSHEQYF. For the CDR3, the DNA is TGTGCTAGTGGAGTGGACAGTTCCCACGAGCAGTACTTC. This chain links TRBV12-5 with TRBJ2-7; possible D gene TRBD1, 6 bases. The CDR3 length is 13 residues. In germline, CDR1 is LGHNT, CDR2 FRNRAP. V shed 6 bases and J shed 5 bases, with 14 bases lying between them.

This clone showed up just once. V usage is TRBV5-1 and J usage is TRBJ1-1; 8 nucleotides match TRBD1. V shed 3 bases and J 5 bases; nucleotides not matched to a gene: 9. Germline V gene lookup returns CDR1 SGHRS and CDR2 YFSETQ. The CDR3 length is 15 residues. CDR3 region: CASSWTGSGWTEAFF. The CDR3 coding sequence is TGCGCCAGCAGCTGGACAGGGTCCGGATGGACTGAAGCTTTCTTT.

The genes are TRBV11-3 and TRBJ2-5, with 9 bases matching TRBD1. Germline loops: CDR1 SGHNT, CDR2 YENEEA. The junction had 4 bases not matched to a gene; V was cut back by 3 bases and J by 2 bases. The CDR3 has 15 amino acids. The CDR3 region is CASSLGQGTQETQYF. Here the CDR3 DNA reads TGTGCCAGCAGCTTGGGACAGGGAACTCAAGAGACCCAGTACTTC.